The 28 T cell receptor beta chains below all came from one sample that was sequenced in a study of T cells after yellow fever vaccination. In TCRdb, the 5' RACE reads were re-called with MiXCR into one record per CDR3 protein. The sample shows about 130,000 distinct CDR3 sequences, 8.9% of them seen only once. Here the sequenced sample was CD8+ T cells sorted from PBMCs, taken on the day of the yellow fever booster vaccination. The source is a man younger than 30 who received the YFV17D yellow fever vaccine.

This clonotype was detected a few times. V gene TRBV10-3 combines with J gene TRBJ2-1, with a weak D call TRBD2 (6 bases). CDR3 length: 16 residues. Looked up from germline, CDR1 is ENHRY and CDR2 is SYGVKD. The V and J ends lost 0 bases and 0 bases respectively, with 9 bases between them. This chain's CDR3 is CAISESGGDSYNEQFF. The CDR3 bases are TGTGCCATCAGTGAGTCGGGAGGAGACTCCTACAATGAGCAGTTCTTC.

This clonotype was recorded once. This sequence joins TRBV20-1 and TRBJ2-1, with D perhaps TRBD1 (6 bases). Germline V gene sequence: CDR1 DFQATT, CDR2 SNEGSKA (reference sequence). Trimming left V 2 bases short and J 6 bases short, with 14 bases between. The CDR3 is 14 residues long. The CDR3 region has the DNA TGCAGTGCTAGAAGCACCCAGGGGAGCAATGAGCAGTTCTTC. Translated: CSARSTQGSNEQFF.

This clonotype was found many times. The chain links TRBV19 to TRBJ2-5, with D possibly TRBD2 on 5 matching bases. V lost 5 bases and J lost 2, with 15 bases in between. The CDR3 runs to 15 residues. Germline V CDR1 and CDR2: LNHDA, SQIVND (reference sequence). CDR3 sequence reads: CASSSAVDLQETQYF. DNA of the CDR3: TGTGCCAGTAGTTCAGCGGTCGACCTACAAGAGACCCAGTACTTC.

The rearrangement links TRBV4-2 to TRBJ2-3; 10 positions match TRBD2. V lost 3 bases and J lost 3; bases outside the gene matches: 3. Germline values: CDR1 LGHNA, CDR2 YNFKEQ. The CDR3 runs 15 residues. CDR3 bases: TGTGCCAGCAGCCAGAGCGGGGGGGCGACAGATACGCAGTATTTT. Amino acids: CASSQSGGATDTQYF.

The table lists this clonotype with many counts. The rearrangement uses TRBV27 and TRBJ2-7; TRBD2 is a possible D gene (5 bases). The CDR3 sequence is 14 residues long. Germline V gives CDR1 MNHEY, CDR2 SMNVEV (reference sequence). V was pared by 6 bases and J by 3 bases, with 15 bases between. CDR3 loop: CASSPKAVSYEQYV. For the CDR3, the DNA is TGTGCCAGCAGCCCTAAAGCGGTAAGCTACGAGCAGTACGTC.

The chain links TRBV24-1 to TRBJ2-1; perhaps TRBD2 as D (7 bases). V was cut by 3 bases and J by 5 bases, with 10 bases left in between. Germline V lookup: CDR1 KGHDR, CDR2 SFDVKD. This CDR3 comprises 14 residues. In DNA form, the CDR3 reads TGTGCCACCAGTGATGGAGGGGGGGACAATGAGCAGTTCTTC. It yields the protein CATSDGGGDNEQFF.

In this sample, this clonotype turned up a few times. This rearrangement joins TRBV6-2 or TRBV6-3 to TRBJ1-2; D is unclear. From germline, CDR1 is MNHEY and CDR2 SVGEGT. The CDR3 contains 13 residues. Between the trimmed V and J ends, which lost 2 bases and 0 bases, there was a span of 4 bases. CDR3 coding DNA: TGTGCCAGCAGTTACGTATCTAACTATGGCTACACCTTC. Translated, it gives CASSYVSNYGYTF.

This clonotype was seen a handful of times. The chain has TRBV5-6 and TRBJ1-1; D call uncertain. Germline values: CDR1 SGHDT, CDR2 YYEEEE. The CDR3 runs to 12 residues. The V end lost 2 bases, the J end lost 6 bases, and 8 bases lay between the germline ends. The CDR3 is CASSFRRAEAFF. The CDR3, as DNA: TGTGCCAGCAGCTTTAGGAGGGCTGAAGCTTTCTTT.

This sequence joins TRBV12-3 or TRBV12-4 and TRBJ2-1, with 12 bases identical to TRBD1. The ends lost 4 bases at V and 6 bases at J; junction bases unmatched: 4. This CDR3 comprises 15 residues. CDR3 amino acids: CASSSGQGALNEQFF. In DNA, the CDR3 is TGTGCCAGCAGTTCGGGACAGGGGGCACTCAATGAGCAGTTCTTC.

V usage is TRBV29-1 and J usage is TRBJ2-6; 8 bases match TRBD2. V lost 6 bases to trimming and J lost 2 bases; unmatched junction nucleotides: 12. CDR1 and CDR2 from the germline V gene are SQVTM and ANQGSEA. This CDR3 region has 17 residues. CDR3 DNA sequence: TGCAGCGTCACGGGGGGGGGTTCTATCGCTGGGGCCAACGTCCTGACTTTC. Translated: CSVTGGGSIAGANVLTF.

The V and J genes are TRBV9 and TRBJ1-1, with 9 nucleotides matching TRBD1. V shed 5 bases, J shed 10 bases, and the junction held 9 bases outside the gene matches. CDR1 SGDLS and CDR2 YYNGEE come from the germline V gene. CDR3 length: 13 amino acids. In DNA, the CDR3 is TGTGCCAGCAGGGACGAGACAGGGGGTAGAGCTTTCTTT. The encoded protein is CASRDETGGRAFF.

This chain joins TRBV7-3 and TRBJ2-1, with D possibly being TRBD1 (5 bases). Trimming stripped 9 bases from V and 4 bases from J, with 16 bases between. Germline V gene data show CDR1 as SGHTA and CDR2 as FQGTGA. The CDR3 extends over 14 amino acids. CDR3 nucleotides: TGTGCCAGTAAAGGGGATGGGGTATACAATGAGCAGTTCTTC. It specifies CASKGDGVYNEQFF.

The chain couples TRBV11-2 to TRBJ2-5, with D possibly called TRBD1 or TRBD2 (5 bases each). V was cut by 2 bases and J by 8 bases, with 12 bases left in between. The CDR3 length is 13 residues. Germline V gene lookup returns CDR1 SGHAT and CDR2 FQNNGV. CDR3 sequence: CASSLKSGLTQYF. CDR3 in DNA: TGTGCCAGCAGCTTAAAGTCGGGGCTCACCCAGTACTTC.

There are many counts of this clonotype. The chain is built from TRBV25-1 and TRBJ1-2, with D possibly being TRBD1 (6 bases). V lost 1 base to trimming and J lost 2 bases, with 14 bases between them. Germline CDR1 is MGHDK and CDR2 is SYGVNS. The length of the CDR3 is 16 residues. CDR3 residues: CASSEWGWDTNYGYTF. The CDR3 nucleotides read TGTGCCAGCAGTGAATGGGGTTGGGACACAAACTATGGCTACACCTTC.

This clonotype was seen more than once but under ten times. The chain links TRBV9 to TRBJ2-2; D unclear. The CDR3 runs 15 residues. CDR1 and CDR2 from the germline V gene are SGDLS and YYNGEE. Trimming cost V 3 bases and J 5 bases, with 14 bases left between them. The CDR3 is CASSDLGYSTGELFF. CDR3 nucleotide sequence: TGTGCCAGCAGCGATCTAGGGTACAGTACCGGGGAGCTGTTTTTT.

This clonotype showed up many times. V gene TRBV6-5 combines with J gene TRBJ1-3, with D unresolved. V was trimmed by 4 bases and J by 0 bases, leaving 4 bases between them. This CDR3 region has 13 residues. Germline V gene data show CDR1 as MNHEY and CDR2 as SVGAGI. This chain's CDR3 is CASSLGSGNTIYF. Written as DNA, the CDR3 is TGTGCCAGCAGTTTGGGCTCTGGAAACACCATATATTTT.

This chain joins TRBV4-3 and TRBJ1-2; D is perhaps TRBD1 (6 bases). Between the trimmed V and J ends, which lost 4 bases and 4 bases, there was a span of 13 bases. There are 14 residues in the CDR3. The germline V gene encodes CDR1 LGHNA and CDR2 YSLEER. The DNA of the CDR3 is TGCGCCAGCAGCCCCAGCGGACAGCTCTATGGCTACACCTTC. This codes for CASSPSGQLYGYTF.

This chain links TRBV10-3 with TRBJ1-1, with D perhaps matching TRBD1 (5 bases). With 7 bases removed from V and 6 bases from J, the gap between germline ends came to 12 bases. Per germline, CDR1 ENHRY and CDR2 SYGVKD. This CDR3 has 12 residues. The CDR3 DNA follows: TGTGCCATCAAGGGTGAGGGGCCTGAAGCTTTCTTT. Protein: CAIKGEGPEAFF.

V gene TRBV5-6 combines with J gene TRBJ1-6; D gene ambiguous. The CDR3 spans 13 residues. Germline V gene data show CDR1 as SGHDT and CDR2 as YYEEEE. Trimming pared 1 base from V and 7 bases from J, leaving 6 bases between. Here the CDR3 DNA reads TGTGCCAGCAGCTTGCCCCCGAATTCACCCCTCCACTTT. Protein sequence: CASSLPPNSPLHF.

The sample holds a few counts of this clonotype. The rearrangement uses TRBV7-8 and TRBJ2-1; 9 bases are a match to TRBD2. Per the germline V gene, CDR1 is SGHVS and CDR2 is FQNEAQ. The CDR3 runs 15 residues. V was clipped by 6 bases and J by 4 bases; unmatched bases: 7. The CDR3 region has the DNA TGTGCCAGCAGAAGTAGGCGGGGGGGTTACAATGAGCAGTTCTTC. Its protein is CASRSRRGGYNEQFF. Using reference TRBV7-8 and TRBJ2-1 for the parts outside the CDR3, the full variable domain is GAGVSQSPRYKVAKRGQDVALRCDPISGHVSLFWYQQALGQGPEFLTYFQNEAQLDKSGLPSDRFFAERPEGSVSTLKIQRTQQEDSAVYLCASRSRRGGYNEQFFGPGTRLTVL.

At least ten counts were recorded for this clonotype. The V call is TRBV9, the J call TRBJ1-6; D ambiguous. Germline lookup yields CDR1 SGDLS and CDR2 YYNGEE. The V and J ends lost 0 bases and 10 bases respectively, with 8 bases between them. The CDR3 is made up of 13 amino acids. CDR3 coding DNA: TGTGCCAGCAGCGTAGGGCACAACTCACCCCTCCACTTT. Its protein is CASSVGHNSPLHF.

This clonotype showed up many times. The V gene is TRBV20-1, the J gene TRBJ1-1; D is possibly TRBD1 (6 bases). CDR1 and CDR2 (germline): DFQATT, SNEGSKA (reference sequence). The CDR3 is 12 amino acids. Trimming shortened V by 5 bases and J by 2 bases, and 9 bases separated the two germline ends. The CDR3: CSAQQGNTEAFF. The DNA for the CDR3 is TGCAGTGCTCAACAGGGTAACACTGAAGCTTTCTTT.

The count of this clonotype is one. The CDR3 bases are TGTGCCAGCAGCGCACCCGACTTGGCGAATGAAAAACTGTTTTTT. Its protein product is CASSAPDLANEKLFF. The chain is built from TRBV7-9 and TRBJ1-4; D uncertain. V lost 5 bases and J 5 bases, leaving 15 bases between the germline ends. CDR1 and CDR2 from the germline V gene are SEHNR and FQNEAQ (reference sequence). This CDR3 region has 15 residues.

This chain uses TRBV29-1 with TRBJ2-7; D is ambiguous. Germline V gene lookup returns CDR1 SQVTM and CDR2 ANQGSEA. V lost 4 bases, J lost 4 bases, and 8 bases lay in between. The CDR3 totals 11 residues. CDR3 amino acids: CSVGTQYEQYF. The CDR3 region has the DNA TGCAGCGTTGGAACCCAATACGAGCAGTACTTC.

V is TRBV3-1 and J is TRBJ2-7, with D perhaps matching TRBD1 (5 bases). V shed 4 bases and J shed 5 bases, with 18 bases lying between them. Germline V gives CDR1 LGHDT, CDR2 YNNKEL (reference sequence). CDR3 length: 15 residues. The CDR3 DNA follows: TGTGCCAGCAGCCCGGCCTATCCAGGGATCGACGAGCAGTACTTC. Encoded protein: CASSPAYPGIDEQYF.

In its sample, this clonotype was seen many times. The rearrangement uses TRBV3-1 and TRBJ2-1; 10 bases line up with TRBD2. Germline CDR1 is LGHDT and CDR2 is YNNKEL (reference sequence). CDR3 length equals 16 residues. Losses at the gene ends were 4 bases for V and 7 bases for J; bases not matched to a gene: 10. The CDR3 region has the DNA TGTGCCAGCAGCCCTAGAGCGGGGGGGCCAATTAATGAGCAGTTCTTC. Translated: CASSPRAGGPINEQFF.

This chain connects TRBV6-5 to TRBJ2-7; possible D gene TRBD2, 7 bases. The CDR3 loop spans 14 amino acids. V dropped 2 bases and J dropped 0 bases, with 8 bases sitting between them. Germline lookup yields CDR1 MNHEY and CDR2 SVGAGI. CDR3 sequence: CASSYGGASYEQYF. DNA for the CDR3: TGTGCCAGCAGTTACGGGGGGGCCTCCTACGAGCAGTACTTC.

This clonotype was detected many times. The chain employs TRBV20-1 and TRBJ1-3, with unresolved D. The CDR3 spans 12 residues. Germline V gene sequence: CDR1 DFQATT, CDR2 SNEGSKA (reference sequence). Trimming shortened V by 2 bases and J by 9 bases, and 11 bases separated the two germline ends. CDR3 sequence: CSARRTAGTIYF. CDR3 DNA sequence: TGCAGTGCTAGACGCACGGCTGGCACCATATATTTT.